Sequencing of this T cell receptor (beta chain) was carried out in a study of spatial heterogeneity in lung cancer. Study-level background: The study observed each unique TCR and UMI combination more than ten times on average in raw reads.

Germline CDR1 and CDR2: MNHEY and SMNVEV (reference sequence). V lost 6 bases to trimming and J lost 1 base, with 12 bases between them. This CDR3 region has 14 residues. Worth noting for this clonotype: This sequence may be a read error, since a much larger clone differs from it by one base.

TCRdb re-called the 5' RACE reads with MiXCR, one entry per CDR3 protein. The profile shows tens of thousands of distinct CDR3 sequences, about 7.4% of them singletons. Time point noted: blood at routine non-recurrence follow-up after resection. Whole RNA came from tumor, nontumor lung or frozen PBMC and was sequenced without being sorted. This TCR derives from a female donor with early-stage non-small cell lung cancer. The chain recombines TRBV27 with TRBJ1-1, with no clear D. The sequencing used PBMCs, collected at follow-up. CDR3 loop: CASRGYRGNTEAFF. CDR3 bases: TGTGCCAGCAGAGGTTACAGAGGGAACACTGAAGCTTTCTTT.